There are many counts of the clone carrying this T cell receptor beta chain. Its specificity is unknown. The CDR3 consists of 12 residues. CDR1 is DFQATT and CDR2 is SNEGSKA in the germline V gene (reference sequence). With 3 bases removed from V and 4 bases from J, the gap between germline ends came to 9 bases. The data were obtained in a study of breast tumors, draining lymph nodes, adjacent tissues. Study-wide results and caveats: Tumor T cell lymph node origin was a supported hypothesis, not proven. Findings are consistent with lymph node origin and intratumoral expansion of most tumor T cells.

Each CDR3 protein is one row after TCRdb ran MiXCR on the multiplex PCR reads. The sample carries about 200,000 distinct CDR3 sequences, approximately 36% recorded once. The lymph nodes were axillary draining lymph nodes from breast cancer patients. The origin of this receptor is a female donor with breast cancer. Some clones in this sample may be carry-over from other donors' samples. The sequenced sample was axillary lymph node tissue. This chain joins TRBV20-1 and TRBJ1-2; D is possibly TRBD1 (5 bases). CDR3 coding DNA: TGCAGTGCTAGTAAGGGACTCTATGGCTACACCTTC. Amino acid sequence: CSASKGLYGYTF.